This passage covers 14 T cell receptor beta chains from one sample sequenced in a study of patients and donors after allogeneic stem cell transplantation. TCRdb called the RT-PCR reads again in MiXCR, with one record for every CDR3 protein. There are some 960,000 distinct CDR3 sequences in the sample; approximately 19% occur only once, and 5% to 6.5% lies in the top ten. Sequencing was done on a sample of blood, either unsorted or a sorted T cell fraction (not recorded which). All receptors come from a human donor who was either an allogeneic HSCT recipient or a stem cell or donor lymphocyte infusion donor (not recorded which). It is not recorded whose cells these are; they may come from a transplant donor.

This clonotype occurred many times. The CDR3 nucleotides read TGTGCCACCAGCAGAGAGGGGTTGGGTATCCGCCGGAACACCATATATTTT. Translation gives CATSREGLGIRRNTIYF. The V gene is TRBV15, the J gene TRBJ1-3, with D hard to call. Germline V gene sequence: CDR1 LNHNV, CDR2 YYDKDF (reference sequence). With 0 bases removed from V and 7 bases from J, the gap between germline ends came to 19 bases. The CDR3 extends over 17 amino acids.

The V gene is TRBV24-1, the J gene TRBJ1-5; D is unclear. The V gene lost 4 bases and the J gene lost 2 bases, with 14 bases spanning the gap. CDR3 length: 16 amino acids. CDR1 and CDR2 (germline): KGHDR, SFDVKD. CDR3 DNA: TGTGCCACCAGTGAAGGGCCAATAAGAGGCAATCAGCCCCAGCATTTT. The encoded protein is CATSEGPIRGNQPQHF.

The genes are TRBV20-1 and TRBJ1-1, with a tentative D call TRBD1 (5 bases). Per germline, CDR1 DFQATT and CDR2 SNEGSKA (reference sequence). V shed 1 base and J shed 2 bases, with 11 bases lying between them. The CDR3 consists of 14 residues. CDR3 nucleotide sequence: TGCAGTGCTAGAGTCCCGGGGCTTAACACTGAAGCTTTCTTT. It is translated as CSARVPGLNTEAFF.

The genes are TRBV6-1 and TRBJ1-2; TRBD1 is a possible D gene (5 bases). The CDR3 has 15 residues. Germline V gene data show CDR1 as MNHNS and CDR2 as SASEGT. V was shortened by 0 bases and J by 4 bases, with 12 bases between the two germline ends. The CDR3 here is CASSEAHQGGYGYTF. The DNA of the CDR3 is TGTGCCAGCAGTGAAGCTCATCAGGGCGGCTATGGCTACACCTTC.

This clonotype occurred a few times. Just one base apart from a much larger clone, this may be a read error. The rearrangement links TRBV7-8 to TRBJ2-2, with D unclear. The V gene's germline CDR1 is SGHVS and CDR2 FQNEAQ. The CDR3 sequence is 14 residues long. V dropped 2 bases and J dropped 0 bases, with 4 bases sitting between them. Here the CDR3 reads CASSLRTNTGELFF. In nucleotides, the CDR3 is TGTGCCAGCAGCTTAAGGACGAACACCGGGGAGCTGTTTTTT.

This clonotype showed up many times. The genes are TRBV12-3 or TRBV12-4 and TRBJ2-1; the match to TRBD2 covers 11 bases. J lost 3 bases, V lost 6 bases, and 4 bases had no gene match. This CDR3 region has 15 residues. The CDR3, as DNA: TGTGCCAGCAGCTCCGGGACTAGCGGCTACAATGAGCAGTTCTTC. Translation gives CASSSGTSGYNEQFF.

This clonotype was seen a handful of times. This rearrangement joins TRBV6-1 to TRBJ1-4; D is ambiguous. Trimming removed 5 bases at V and 0 bases at J, with 13 bases between. This CDR3 contains 16 residues. Germline assignment: CDR1 MNHNS and CDR2 SASEGT. The CDR3 loop is CASSPSGRATNEKLFF. Here the CDR3 DNA reads TGTGCCAGCAGTCCATCAGGAAGAGCAACTAATGAAAAACTGTTTTTT.

The chain carries TRBV6-2 or TRBV6-3 and TRBJ1-2; the D gene is possibly TRBD1 (5 bases). Trimming pared 0 bases from V and 2 bases from J, leaving 7 bases between. This CDR3 spans 14 amino acids. CDR1 and CDR2 from the germline V gene are MNHEY and SVGEGT. The CDR3 region has the DNA TGTGCCAGCAGTTACTCGACAGTAAACTATGGCTACACCTTC. Translation: CASSYSTVNYGYTF.

The J gene is TRBJ2-1, the V gene TRBV13, with 8 bases matching TRBD1. V trimming: 5 bases; J trimming: 3 bases; junction bases outside the gene matches: 6. Germline CDR1 reads PRHDT; CDR2 reads FYEKMQ (reference sequence). The CDR3 extends over 15 amino acids. The CDR3 spells CASSTGQGGYNEQFF. The CDR3, as DNA: TGTGCCAGCAGCACTGGACAGGGCGGCTACAATGAGCAGTTCTTC. Looking up the rest from reference TRBV13 and TRBJ2-1 gives the full variable domain: AAGVIQSPRHLIKEKRETATLKCYPIPRHDTVYWYQQGPGQDPQFLISFYEKMQSDKGSIPDRFSAQQFSDYHSELNMSSLELGDSALYFCASSTGQGGYNEQFFGPGTRLTVL.

This clonotype was recorded a few times. This chain links TRBV5-1 with TRBJ2-7, with 13 bases that match TRBD2. This CDR3 contains 16 residues. The germline gives CDR1 SGHRS, CDR2 YFSETQ. Trimming cost V 0 bases and J 2 bases; bases outside gene matches: 2. CDR3 DNA: TGCGCCAGCAGCTTGGAGGGACTAGCGGGGCCCTACGAGCAGTACTTC. Protein product: CASSLEGLAGPYEQYF.

This clonotype was observed at least ten times. The chain recombines TRBV7-2 with TRBJ1-5; D gene unclear. Between the trimmed V and J ends, which lost 4 bases and 2 bases, there was a span of 6 bases. Per the germline V gene, CDR1 is SGHTA and CDR2 is FQGNSA. This CDR3 is 13 amino acids long. For the CDR3, the DNA is TGTGCCAGCAGCTCTAAGGGCAATCAGCCCCAGCATTTT. Encoded protein: CASSSKGNQPQHF.

This clonotype was counted many times. The V call is TRBV7-2, the J call TRBJ1-1, with 8 bases that match TRBD1. This CDR3 is 14 amino acids long. The V gene's germline CDR1 is SGHTA and CDR2 FQGNSA. Trimming at V came to 2 bases and at J to 3 bases, leaving 2 bases not matched to a gene. CDR3 amino acids: CASSLQGAHTEAFF. The CDR3 coding sequence is TGTGCCAGCAGCTTACAGGGGGCGCACACTGAAGCTTTCTTT.

Ten or more counts support this clonotype. The V call is TRBV12-3 or TRBV12-4, the J call TRBJ2-2, with D tentatively TRBD2 (6 bases). The CDR3 covers 15 residues. Trimming shortened V by 5 bases and J by 5 bases, and 15 bases separated the two germline ends. The chain's CDR3 is CASSIRDWRTGELFF. As DNA, the CDR3 is TGTGCCAGCAGTATCCGGGACTGGAGGACCGGGGAGCTGTTTTTT.

This clonotype has a handful of counts. This chain links TRBV20-1 with TRBJ1-5; a possible D gene is TRBD1 (5 bases). The CDR3 totals 14 residues. V was trimmed by 1 base and J by 5 bases, leaving 12 bases between them. Per the germline V gene, CDR1 is DFQATT and CDR2 is SNEGSKA (reference sequence). The CDR3 is CSARGARVDQPQHF. Here the CDR3 DNA reads TGCAGTGCTAGAGGGGCCAGGGTTGATCAGCCCCAGCATTTT.